This TCR beta chain was sequenced during a study of blood T cell repertoires in COVID-19. V was pared by 1 base and J by 5 bases, with 3 bases of the junction left unmatched. This CDR3 spans 16 amino acids. Germline V gene lookup returns CDR1 SGHAT and CDR2 FQNNGV. Here immunoSEQ multiplex PCR was the method, and the copy in TCRdb shows in-frame clones only, minus some. The repertoire holds some 150,000 clones, with 89% as singletons. This sequence originates from a human donor in a cohort sampled during active COVID-19. What was sequenced was peripheral blood. The chain combines TRBV11-2 with TRBJ2-2, with 11 bases identical to TRBD2. CDR3 sequence: CASSLASGGKTGELFF. The CDR3 region has the DNA TGTGCCAGCAGCTTAGCTAGCGGGGGGAAAACCGGGGAGCTGTTTTTT.